The clone carrying this TCR beta chain was recorded only once. Antigen: not known. The record originates from a study of shared clonotypes between healthy human individuals. Study-wide results and caveats: Having only a few donors restricted how much genetic and exposure-history diversity was captured. Several donors held about 5% of naive CD4 clonotypes in common. Relative to clonotypes present in all four donors, those not shared had lower generation probabilities.

Trimming took off 0 bases at V and 7 bases at J, with 6 bases between the two ends. Germline V gives CDR1 SGHTA, CDR2 FQGNSA. The length of the CDR3 is 13 residues. The repertoire was sequenced with immunoSEQ multiplex PCR; TCRdb's copy has only in-frame clones and lacks some. The table lists over a million clones, about 76% of them singletons. This TCR was sampled from a man between 18 and 35 years old in good health. Material: memory CD4+ T cells sorted from blood. Subset noted: CD45RA-negative fraction. The rearrangement uses TRBV7-2 and TRBJ2-2; D ambiguous. CDR3 protein: CASSLAGIGELFF. CDR3 coding DNA: TGTGCCAGCAGCTTAGCGGGAATCGGGGAGCTGTTTTTT. The whole variable domain, remainder taken from reference TRBV7-2 and TRBJ2-2, is GAGVSQSPSNKVTEKGKDVELRCDPISGHTALYWYRQSLGQGLEFLIYFQGNSAPDKSGLPSDRFSAERTGGSVSTLTIQRTQQEDSAVYLCASSLAGIGELFFGEGSRLTVL.